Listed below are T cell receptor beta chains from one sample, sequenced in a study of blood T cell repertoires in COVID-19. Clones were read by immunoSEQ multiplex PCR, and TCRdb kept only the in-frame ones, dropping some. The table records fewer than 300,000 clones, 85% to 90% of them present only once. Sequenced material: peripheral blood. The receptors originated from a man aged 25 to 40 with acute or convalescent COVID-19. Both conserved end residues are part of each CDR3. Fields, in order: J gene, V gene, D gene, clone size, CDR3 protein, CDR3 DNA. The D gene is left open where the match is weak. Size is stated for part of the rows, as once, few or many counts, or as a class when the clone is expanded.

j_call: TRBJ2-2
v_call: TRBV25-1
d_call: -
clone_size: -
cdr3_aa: CASSPLQIRSRDGELFF
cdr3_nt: TGTGCCAGCAGTCCACTCCAAATCCGGTCGAGGGACGGGGAGCTGTTTTTT

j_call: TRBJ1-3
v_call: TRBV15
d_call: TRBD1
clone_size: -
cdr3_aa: CATSRGQYSGNTIYF
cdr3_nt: TGTGCCACCAGCAGGGGACAGTACTCTGGAAACACCATATATTTT

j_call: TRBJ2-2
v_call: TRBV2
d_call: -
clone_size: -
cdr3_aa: CASSGGLRRDTGELFF
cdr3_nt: TGTGCCAGCAGTGGTGGGTTACGCAGGGACACCGGGGAGCTGTTTTTT

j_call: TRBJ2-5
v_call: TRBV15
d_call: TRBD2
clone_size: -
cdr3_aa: CATTPGGASGPGTQYF
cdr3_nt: TGTGCCACCACCCCCGGAGGGGCTAGCGGGCCCGGGACCCAGTACTTC

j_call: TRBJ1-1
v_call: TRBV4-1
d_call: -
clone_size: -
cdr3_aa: CASRNRALNTEAFF
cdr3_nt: TGCGCCAGCAGGAACAGGGCACTGAACACTGAAGCTTTCTTT

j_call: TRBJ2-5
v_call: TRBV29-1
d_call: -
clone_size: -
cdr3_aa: CSVGGGERETQYF
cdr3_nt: TGCAGCGTAGGAGGGGGGGAGCGAGAGACCCAGTACTTC

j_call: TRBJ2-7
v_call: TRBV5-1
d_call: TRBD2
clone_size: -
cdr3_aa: CASSLRSLREGKAKQYF
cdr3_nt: TGCGCCAGCAGCTTGAGAAGTCTGAGGGAGGGCAAAGCAAAGCAGTACTTC

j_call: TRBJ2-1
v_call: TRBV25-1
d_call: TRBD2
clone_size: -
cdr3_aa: CASSIAGGKHNEQFF
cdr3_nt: TGTGCCAGCAGTATAGCGGGAGGGAAGCACAATGAGCAGTTCTTC

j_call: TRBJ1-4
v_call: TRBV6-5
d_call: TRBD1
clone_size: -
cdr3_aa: CASSFMGQGNEKLFF
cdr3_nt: TGTGCCAGCAGCTTCATGGGACAGGGAAATGAAAAACTGTTTTTT

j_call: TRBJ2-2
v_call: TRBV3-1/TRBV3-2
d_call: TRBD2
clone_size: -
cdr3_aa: CASSQGYSGGNTGELFF
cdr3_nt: TGTGCCAGCAGCCAAGGATATTCGGGGGGGAACACCGGGGAGCTGTTTTTT

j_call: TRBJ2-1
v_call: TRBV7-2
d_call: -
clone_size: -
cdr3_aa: CASSLGPSNNEQFF
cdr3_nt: TGTGCCAGCAGCTTAGGGCCTAGCAACAATGAGCAGTTCTTC

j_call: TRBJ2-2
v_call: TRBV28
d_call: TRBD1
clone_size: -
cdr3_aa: CASSFSGTGATGELFF
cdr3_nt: TGTGCCAGCAGTTTTTCCGGGACAGGGGCAACCGGGGAGCTGTTTTTT

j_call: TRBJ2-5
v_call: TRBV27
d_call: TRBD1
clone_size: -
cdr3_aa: CARPGPGTGVTETQYF
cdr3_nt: TGTGCCAGACCTGGCCCCGGGACAGGGGTAACAGAGACCCAGTACTTC

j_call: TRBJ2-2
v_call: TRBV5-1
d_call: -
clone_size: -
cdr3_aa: CASSPNLRAGELFF
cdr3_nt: TGCGCCAGCAGCCCAAATTTACGCGCCGGGGAGCTGTTTTTT

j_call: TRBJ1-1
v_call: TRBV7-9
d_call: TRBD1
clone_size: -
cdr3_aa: CASSFDRVGYAFF
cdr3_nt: TGTGCCAGCAGCTTCGACAGGGTCGGTTACGCTTTCTTT

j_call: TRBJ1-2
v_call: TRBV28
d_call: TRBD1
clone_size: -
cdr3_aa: CASSPPGQGHRGYTF
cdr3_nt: TGTGCCAGCAGCCCTCCTGGACAGGGCCACCGTGGCTACACCTTC

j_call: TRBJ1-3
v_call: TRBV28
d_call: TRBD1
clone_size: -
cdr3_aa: CASRWTGVGNTIYF
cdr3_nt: TGTGCCAGCAGGTGGACAGGGGTTGGAAACACCATATATTTT

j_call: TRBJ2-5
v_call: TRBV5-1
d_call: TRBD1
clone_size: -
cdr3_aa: CASRNKGTGEETQYF
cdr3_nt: TGCGCCAGCAGAAATAAGGGGACAGGGGAAGAGACCCAGTACTTC

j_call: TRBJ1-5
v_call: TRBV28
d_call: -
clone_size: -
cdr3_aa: CASSFKQGQPQHF
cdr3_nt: TGTGCCAGCAGTTTTAAGCAGGGTCAGCCCCAGCATTTT

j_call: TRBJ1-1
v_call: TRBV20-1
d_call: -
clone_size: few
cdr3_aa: CSATENTEAFF
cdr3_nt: TGCAGTGCAACAGAGAACACTGAAGCTTTCTTT

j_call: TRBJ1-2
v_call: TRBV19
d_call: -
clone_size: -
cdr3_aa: CASRNLGNNYGYTF
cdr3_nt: TGTGCCTCTCGTAACCTCGGTAATAACTATGGCTACACCTTC

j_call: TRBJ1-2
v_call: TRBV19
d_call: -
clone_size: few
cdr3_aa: CASSINDEGTLAPYGYTF
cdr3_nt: TGTGCCAGTAGTATTAATGACGAGGGCACCCTTGCCCCCTATGGCTACACCTTC

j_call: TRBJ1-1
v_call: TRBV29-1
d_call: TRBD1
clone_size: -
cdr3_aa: CSVGTGGWAFF
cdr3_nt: TGCAGCGTGGGGACAGGGGGTTGGGCTTTCTTT

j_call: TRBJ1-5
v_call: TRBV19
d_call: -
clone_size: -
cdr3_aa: CASSIDGRTAIYSNQPQHF
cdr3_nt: TGTGCCAGTAGTATAGATGGTAGGACAGCAATTTATAGCAATCAGCCCCAGCATTTT

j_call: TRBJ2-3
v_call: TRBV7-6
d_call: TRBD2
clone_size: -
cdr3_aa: CASSLTSGGRTDTQYF
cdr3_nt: TGTGCCAGCAGCTTAACTAGCGGGGGCCGCACAGATACGCAGTATTTT

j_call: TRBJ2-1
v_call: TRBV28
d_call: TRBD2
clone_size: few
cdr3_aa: CASSLYAGGNEQFF
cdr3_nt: TGTGCCAGCAGTTTATATGCGGGGGGTAATGAGCAGTTCTTC

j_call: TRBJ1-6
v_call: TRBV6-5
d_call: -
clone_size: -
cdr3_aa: CASSLTVFNSPLHF
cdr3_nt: TGTGCCAGCAGTTTGACAGTTTTTAATTCACCCCTCCACTTT

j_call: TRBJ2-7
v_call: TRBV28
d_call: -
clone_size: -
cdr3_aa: CASSLTVIYEQYF
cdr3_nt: TGTGCCAGCAGTTTGACAGTTATCTACGAGCAGTACTTC

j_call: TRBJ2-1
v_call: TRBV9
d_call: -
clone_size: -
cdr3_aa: CASSAYSDRGYNEQFF
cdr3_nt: TGTGCCAGCAGCGCCTATAGCGATCGAGGGTACAATGAGCAGTTCTTC

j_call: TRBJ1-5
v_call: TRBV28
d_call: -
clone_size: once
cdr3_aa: CASMSAGGIPQPQHF
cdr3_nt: TGTGCCAGCATGTCGGCGGGGGGGATTCCCCAGCCCCAGCATTTT

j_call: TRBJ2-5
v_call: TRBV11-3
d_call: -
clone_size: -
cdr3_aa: CASSSRQETQYF
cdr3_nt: TGTGCCAGCAGCTCCCGGCAAGAGACCCAGTACTTC

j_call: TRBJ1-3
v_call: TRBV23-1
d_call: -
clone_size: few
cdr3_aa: CASSQSPGLFSGNTIYF
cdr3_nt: TGCGCCAGCAGTCAATCTCCGGGTCTTTTCTCTGGAAACACCATATATTTT

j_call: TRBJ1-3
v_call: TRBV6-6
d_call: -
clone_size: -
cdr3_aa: CASSLTTAGISGNTIYF
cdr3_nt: TGTGCCAGCAGTCTGACGACAGCGGGGATCTCTGGAAACACCATATATTTT

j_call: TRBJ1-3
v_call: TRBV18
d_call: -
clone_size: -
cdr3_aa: CASSLPGSGANTIYF
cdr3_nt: TGTGCCAGCTCACTCCCAGGGAGCGGGGCAAACACCATATATTTT

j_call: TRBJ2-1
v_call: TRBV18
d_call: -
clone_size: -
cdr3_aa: CASSTRERYNEQFF
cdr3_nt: TGTGCCAGCTCCACCCGGGAGCGCTACAATGAGCAGTTCTTC

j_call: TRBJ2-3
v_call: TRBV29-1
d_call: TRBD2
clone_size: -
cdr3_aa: CSVVRGTTDTQYF
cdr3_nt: TGCAGCGTTGTGCGGGGGACCACAGATACGCAGTATTTT

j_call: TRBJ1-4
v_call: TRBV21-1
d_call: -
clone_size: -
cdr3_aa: CASQTGGIGEKLFF
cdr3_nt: TGTGCCAGCCAAACAGGAGGGATTGGTGAAAAACTGTTTTTT

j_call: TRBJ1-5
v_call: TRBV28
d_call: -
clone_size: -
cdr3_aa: CASMGPSFQPQHF
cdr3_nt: TGTGCCTCCATGGGGCCGAGTTTCCAGCCCCAGCATTTT

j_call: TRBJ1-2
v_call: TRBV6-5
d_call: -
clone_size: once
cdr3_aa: CASSGRQAESGYTF
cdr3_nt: TGTGCCAGCAGCGGCCGGCAGGCAGAGTCCGGCTACACCTTC

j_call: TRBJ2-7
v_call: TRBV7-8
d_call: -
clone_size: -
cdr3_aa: CASSALLLDYVGQYF
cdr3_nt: TGTGCCAGCAGCGCCCTCTTATTGGACTACGTCGGGCAGTACTTC

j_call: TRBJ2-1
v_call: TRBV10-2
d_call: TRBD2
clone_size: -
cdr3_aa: CATRTAGGNEQFF
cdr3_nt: TGCGCCACCAGAACAGCGGGGGGAAATGAGCAGTTCTTC

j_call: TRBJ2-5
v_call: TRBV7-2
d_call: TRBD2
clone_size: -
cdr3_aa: CASSPTSSSSQETQYF
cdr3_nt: TGTGCCAGCAGCCCGACTAGCTCCTCAAGTCAAGAGACCCAGTACTTC

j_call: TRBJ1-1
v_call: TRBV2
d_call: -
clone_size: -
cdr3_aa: CASQGQSGTEAFF
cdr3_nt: TGTGCCAGTCAGGGCCAGTCAGGCACTGAAGCTTTCTTT

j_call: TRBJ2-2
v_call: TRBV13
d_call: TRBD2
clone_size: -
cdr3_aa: CASSWGLAGTGELFF
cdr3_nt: TGTGCCAGCAGCTGGGGACTAGCGGGGACCGGGGAGCTGTTTTTT

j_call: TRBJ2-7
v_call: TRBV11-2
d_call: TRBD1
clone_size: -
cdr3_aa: CASSLGQGVYEQYF
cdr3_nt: TGTGCCAGCAGCTTAGGCCAGGGGGTTTACGAGCAGTACTTC

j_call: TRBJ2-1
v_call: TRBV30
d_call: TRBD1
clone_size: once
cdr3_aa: CACTGTGYYNEQFF
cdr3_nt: TGTGCCTGTACCGGGACAGGGTACTACAATGAGCAGTTCTTC

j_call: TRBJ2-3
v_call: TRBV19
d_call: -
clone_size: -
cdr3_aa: CASSGQPSTDTQYF
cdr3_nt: TGTGCCAGTAGTGGGCAGCCTAGCACAGATACGCAGTATTTT

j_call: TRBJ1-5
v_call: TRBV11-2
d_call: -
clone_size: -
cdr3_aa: CASSLAGVGNQPQHF
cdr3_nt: TGTGCCAGCAGCTTAGCAGGGGTGGGCAATCAGCCCCAGCATTTT

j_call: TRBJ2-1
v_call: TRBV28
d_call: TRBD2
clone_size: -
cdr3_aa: CASSLVRRESGEQFF
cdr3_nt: TGTGCCAGCAGTTTAGTCCGGCGGGAGAGTGGTGAGCAGTTCTTC

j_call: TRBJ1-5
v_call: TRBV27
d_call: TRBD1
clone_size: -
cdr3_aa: CASSLDREDQPQHF
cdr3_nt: TGTGCCAGCAGTTTAGACAGGGAGGATCAGCCCCAGCATTTT